Sequencing of this T cell receptor (beta chain) was carried out in a study of blood T cells in healthy people across ages. Regarding the study as a whole: A roughly linear fall in TCR beta diversity per million T cells was seen with increasing age. Long-lived donors had more naive CD4+ cells and higher diversity than aged donors.

Per germline, CDR1 SNHLY and CDR2 FYNNEI. The CDR3 has 14 amino acids. With V trimmed by 7 bases and J by 7 bases, 10 bases remained unmatched. Through a sample-barcoded 5' primer and a J-beta primer mix, a second PCR was run for 7 to 11 cycles. Each CDR3 protein gets one entry after TCRdb re-called the 5' RACE reads with MiXCR. The sample records 500,000 to 600,000 distinct CDR3 sequences, approximately 30% being singletons. This clonotype showed up just a few times. What it binds is not known. V is TRBV2 and J is TRBJ2-1, with TRBD2 identical over 7 bases. The TCR comes from a woman in her 70s in good health. Material for sequencing was blood. CDR3 region: CASKRGELTNEQFF. CDR3 DNA: TGTGCCAGCAAACGGGGGGAGCTAACGAATGAGCAGTTCTTC.